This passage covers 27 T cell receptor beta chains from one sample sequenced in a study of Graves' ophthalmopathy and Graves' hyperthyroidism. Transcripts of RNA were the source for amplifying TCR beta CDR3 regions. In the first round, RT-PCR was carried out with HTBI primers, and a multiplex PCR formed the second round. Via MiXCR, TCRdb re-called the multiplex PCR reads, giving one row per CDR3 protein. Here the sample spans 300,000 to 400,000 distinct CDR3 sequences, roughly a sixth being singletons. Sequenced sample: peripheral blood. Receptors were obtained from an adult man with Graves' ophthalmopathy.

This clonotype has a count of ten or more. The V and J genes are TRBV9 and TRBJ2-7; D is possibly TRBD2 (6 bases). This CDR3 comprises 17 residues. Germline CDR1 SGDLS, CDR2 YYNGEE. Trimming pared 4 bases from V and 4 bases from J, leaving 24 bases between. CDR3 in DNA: TGTGCCAGCAGCCAAGGCGACCGGGACTTGGTAATTTACGAGCAGTACTTC. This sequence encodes CASSQGDRDLVIYEQYF.

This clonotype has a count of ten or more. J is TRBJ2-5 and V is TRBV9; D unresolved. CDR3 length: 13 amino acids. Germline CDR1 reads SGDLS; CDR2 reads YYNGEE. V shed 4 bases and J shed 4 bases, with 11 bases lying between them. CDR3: CASSRRVRETQYF. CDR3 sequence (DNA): TGTGCCAGCAGCCGCCGGGTACGAGAGACCCAGTACTTC.

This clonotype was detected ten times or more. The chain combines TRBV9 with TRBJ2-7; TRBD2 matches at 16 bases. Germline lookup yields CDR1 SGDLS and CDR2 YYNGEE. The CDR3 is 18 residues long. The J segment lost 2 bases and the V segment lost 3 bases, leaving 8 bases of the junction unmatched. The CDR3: CASSALPGLAGGPYEQYF. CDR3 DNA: TGTGCCAGCAGCGCCCTCCCGGGACTAGCGGGAGGGCCCTACGAGCAGTACTTC.

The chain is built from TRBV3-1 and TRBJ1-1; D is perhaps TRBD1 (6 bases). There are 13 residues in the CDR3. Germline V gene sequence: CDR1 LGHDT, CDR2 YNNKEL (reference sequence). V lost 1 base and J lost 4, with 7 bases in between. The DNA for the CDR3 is TGTGCCAGCAGCCAAGGGGGGCCCACTGAAGCTTTCTTT. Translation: CASSQGGPTEAFF. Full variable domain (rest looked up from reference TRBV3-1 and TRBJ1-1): DTAVSQTPKYLVTQMGNDKSIKCEQNLGHDTMYWYKQDSKKFLKIMFSYNNKELIINETVPNRFSPKSPDKAHLNLHINSLELGDSAVYFCASSQGGPTEAFFGQGTRLTVV.

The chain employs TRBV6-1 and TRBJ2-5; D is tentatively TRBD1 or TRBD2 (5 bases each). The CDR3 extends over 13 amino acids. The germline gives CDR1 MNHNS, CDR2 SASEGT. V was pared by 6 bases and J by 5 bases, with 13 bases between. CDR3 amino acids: CASREPGTETQYF. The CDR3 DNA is TGTGCCAGCAGGGAACCCGGGACGGAGACCCAGTACTTC.

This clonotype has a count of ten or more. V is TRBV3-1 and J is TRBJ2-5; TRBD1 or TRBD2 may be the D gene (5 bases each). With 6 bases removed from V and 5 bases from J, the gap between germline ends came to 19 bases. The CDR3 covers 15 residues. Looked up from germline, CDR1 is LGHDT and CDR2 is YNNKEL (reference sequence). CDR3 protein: CASSQNRDAGETQYF. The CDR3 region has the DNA TGTGCCAGCAGTCAAAACCGGGACGCCGGGGAGACCCAGTACTTC.

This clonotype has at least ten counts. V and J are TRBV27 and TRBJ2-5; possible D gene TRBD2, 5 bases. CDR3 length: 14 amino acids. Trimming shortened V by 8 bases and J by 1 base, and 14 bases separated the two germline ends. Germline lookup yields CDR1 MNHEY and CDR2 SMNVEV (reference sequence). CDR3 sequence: CASGRTGSQETQYF. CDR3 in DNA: TGTGCCAGCGGTAGAACGGGAAGCCAAGAGACCCAGTACTTC.

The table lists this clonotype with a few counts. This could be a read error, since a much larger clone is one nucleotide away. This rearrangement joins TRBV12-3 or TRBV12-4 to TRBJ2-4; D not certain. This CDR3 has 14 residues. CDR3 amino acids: CASCLVGWRDIQYF. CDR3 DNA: TGTGCCAGCTGTTTAGTGGGGTGGCGAGACATTCAGTACTTC.

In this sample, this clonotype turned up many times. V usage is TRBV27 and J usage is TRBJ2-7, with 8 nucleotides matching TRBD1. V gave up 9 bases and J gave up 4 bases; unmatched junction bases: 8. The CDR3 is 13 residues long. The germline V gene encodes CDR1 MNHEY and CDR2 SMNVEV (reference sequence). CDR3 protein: CARDRERNYEQYF. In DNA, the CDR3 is TGTGCCAGGGACAGGGAGAGAAATTACGAGCAGTACTTC.

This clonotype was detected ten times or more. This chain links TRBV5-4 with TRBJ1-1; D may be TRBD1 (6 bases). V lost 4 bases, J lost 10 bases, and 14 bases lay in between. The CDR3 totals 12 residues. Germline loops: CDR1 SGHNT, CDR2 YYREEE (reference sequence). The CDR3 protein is CASSREGVAAFF. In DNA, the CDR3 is TGTGCCAGCAGCCGCGAGGGGGTGGCAGCTTTCTTT.

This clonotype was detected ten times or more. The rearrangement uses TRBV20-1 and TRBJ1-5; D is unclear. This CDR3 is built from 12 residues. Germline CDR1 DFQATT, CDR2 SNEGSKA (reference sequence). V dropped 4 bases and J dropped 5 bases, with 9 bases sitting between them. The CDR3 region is CSATQGDQPQHF. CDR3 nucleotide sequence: TGCAGTGCTACCCAAGGAGATCAGCCCCAGCATTTT.

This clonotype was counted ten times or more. This CDR3 reads CASSPPGAEETQYF. DNA for the CDR3: TGTGCCAGCAGCCCCCCGGGGGCTGAGGAGACCCAGTACTTC. The chain links TRBV12-3 or TRBV12-4 to TRBJ2-5; D could derive from TRBD1 or TRBD2 (6 bases each). The CDR3 spans 14 residues. Trimming cost V 6 bases and J 5 bases, with 16 bases left between them.

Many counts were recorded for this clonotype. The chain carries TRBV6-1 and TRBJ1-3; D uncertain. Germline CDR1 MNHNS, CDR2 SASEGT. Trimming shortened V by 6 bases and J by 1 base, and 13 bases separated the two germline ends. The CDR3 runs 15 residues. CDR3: CASRSAGGSGNTIYF. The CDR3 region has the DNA TGTGCCAGCAGATCCGCGGGCGGTTCTGGAAACACCATATATTTT.

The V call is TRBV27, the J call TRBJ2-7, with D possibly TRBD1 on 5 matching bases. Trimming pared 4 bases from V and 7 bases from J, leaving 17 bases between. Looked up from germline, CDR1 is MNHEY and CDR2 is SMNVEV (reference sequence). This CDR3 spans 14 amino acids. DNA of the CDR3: TGTGCCAGCAGTTGGTCAGGGATGATTATGGAGCAGTACTTC. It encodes CASSWSGMIMEQYF.

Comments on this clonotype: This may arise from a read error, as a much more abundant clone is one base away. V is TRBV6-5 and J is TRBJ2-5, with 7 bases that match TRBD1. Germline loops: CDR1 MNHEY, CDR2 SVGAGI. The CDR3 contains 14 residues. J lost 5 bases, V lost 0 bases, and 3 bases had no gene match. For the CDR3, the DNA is TGTGCCAGCAGTTACTCGAGCAGGGGGGAGACCCAGTACTTC. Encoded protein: CASSYSSRGETQYF.

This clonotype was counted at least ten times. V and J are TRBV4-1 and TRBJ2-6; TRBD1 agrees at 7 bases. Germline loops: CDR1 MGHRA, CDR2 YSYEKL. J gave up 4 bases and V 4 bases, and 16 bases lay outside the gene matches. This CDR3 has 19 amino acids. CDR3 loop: CASSPPGGRLSIGANVLTF. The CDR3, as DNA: TGCGCCAGCAGCCCACCAGGGGGAAGACTTAGTATCGGGGCCAACGTCCTGACTTTC.

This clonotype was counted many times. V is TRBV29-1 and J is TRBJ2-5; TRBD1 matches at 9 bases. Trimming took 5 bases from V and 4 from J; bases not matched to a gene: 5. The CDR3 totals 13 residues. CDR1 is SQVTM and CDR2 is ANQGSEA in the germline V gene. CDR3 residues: CSVWKTGGETQYF. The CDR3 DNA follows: TGCAGCGTTTGGAAGACAGGGGGAGAGACCCAGTACTTC.

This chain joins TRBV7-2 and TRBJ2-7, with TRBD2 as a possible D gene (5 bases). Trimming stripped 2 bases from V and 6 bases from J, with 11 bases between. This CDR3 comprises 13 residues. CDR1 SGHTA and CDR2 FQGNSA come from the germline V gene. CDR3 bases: TGTGCCAGCAGCTTATCCCCGGGATTCGAGCAGTACTTC. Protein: CASSLSPGFEQYF.

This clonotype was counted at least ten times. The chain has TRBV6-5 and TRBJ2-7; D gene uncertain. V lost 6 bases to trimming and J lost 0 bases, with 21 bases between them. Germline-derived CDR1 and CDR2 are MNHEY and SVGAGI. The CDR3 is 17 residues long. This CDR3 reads CASSRASRHASSYEQYF. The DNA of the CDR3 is TGTGCCAGCAGCCGCGCTTCCCGACACGCGAGCTCCTACGAGCAGTACTTC.

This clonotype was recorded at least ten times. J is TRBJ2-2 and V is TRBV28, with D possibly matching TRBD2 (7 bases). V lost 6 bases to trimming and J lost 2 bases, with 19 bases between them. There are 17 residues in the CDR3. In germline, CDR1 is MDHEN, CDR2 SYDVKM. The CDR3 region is CASSSPQGGGNTGELFF. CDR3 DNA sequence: TGTGCCAGCAGCTCCCCGCAGGGAGGGGGAAACACCGGGGAGCTGTTTTTT.

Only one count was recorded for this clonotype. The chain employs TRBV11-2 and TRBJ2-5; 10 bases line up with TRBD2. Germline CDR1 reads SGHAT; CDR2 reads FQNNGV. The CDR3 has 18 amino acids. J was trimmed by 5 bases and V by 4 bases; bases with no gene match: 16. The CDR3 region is CASSSEYGLAGAQETQYF. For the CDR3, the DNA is TGTGCCAGCAGCTCGGAGTATGGTCTAGCGGGGGCTCAGGAGACCCAGTACTTC.

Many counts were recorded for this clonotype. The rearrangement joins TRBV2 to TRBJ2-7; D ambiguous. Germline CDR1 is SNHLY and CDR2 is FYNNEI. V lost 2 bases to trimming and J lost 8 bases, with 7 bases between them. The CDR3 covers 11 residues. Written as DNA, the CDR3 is TGTGCCAGCAGTGAATTGGGCAAGCAGTACTTC. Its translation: CASSELGKQYF.

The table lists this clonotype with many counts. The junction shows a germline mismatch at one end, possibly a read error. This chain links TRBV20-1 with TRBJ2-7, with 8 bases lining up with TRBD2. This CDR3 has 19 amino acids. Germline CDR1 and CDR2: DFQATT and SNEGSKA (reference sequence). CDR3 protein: CSARGARVRWAGGTYEQYF. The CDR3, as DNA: TGCAGTGCCAGAGGGGCTAGGGTTCGTTGGGCGGGAGGCACCTACGAGCAGTACTTC.

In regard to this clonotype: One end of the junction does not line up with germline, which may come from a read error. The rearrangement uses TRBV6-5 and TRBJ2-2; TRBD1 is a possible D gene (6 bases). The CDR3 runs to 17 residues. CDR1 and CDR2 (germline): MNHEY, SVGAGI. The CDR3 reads CASSYQGSGINTRELFF. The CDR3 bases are TGTGCCAGCAGTTACCAGGGGTCAGGGATTAACACCCGGGAGCTGTTTTTT.

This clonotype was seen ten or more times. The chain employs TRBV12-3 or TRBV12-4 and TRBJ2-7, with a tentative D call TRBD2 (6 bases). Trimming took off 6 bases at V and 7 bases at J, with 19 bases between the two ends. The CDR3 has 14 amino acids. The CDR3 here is CASSPSSGWREQYF. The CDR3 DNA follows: TGTGCCAGCAGCCCTTCCAGCGGGTGGCGGGAGCAGTACTTC.

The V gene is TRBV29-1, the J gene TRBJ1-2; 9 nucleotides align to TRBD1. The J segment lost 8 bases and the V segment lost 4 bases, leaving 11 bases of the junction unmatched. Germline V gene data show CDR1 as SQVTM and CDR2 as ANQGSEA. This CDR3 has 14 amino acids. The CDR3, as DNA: TGCAGCGTTGCTAAGGACAGGGGCATTGCGGGCTACACCTTC. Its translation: CSVAKDRGIAGYTF.

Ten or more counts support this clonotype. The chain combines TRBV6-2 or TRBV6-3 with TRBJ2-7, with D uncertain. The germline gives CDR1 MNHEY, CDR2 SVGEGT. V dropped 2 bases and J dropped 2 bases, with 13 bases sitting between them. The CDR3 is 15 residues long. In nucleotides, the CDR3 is TGTGCCAGCAGTTACGGGGTAGTTCTTACCTACGAGCAGTACTTC. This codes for CASSYGVVLTYEQYF.